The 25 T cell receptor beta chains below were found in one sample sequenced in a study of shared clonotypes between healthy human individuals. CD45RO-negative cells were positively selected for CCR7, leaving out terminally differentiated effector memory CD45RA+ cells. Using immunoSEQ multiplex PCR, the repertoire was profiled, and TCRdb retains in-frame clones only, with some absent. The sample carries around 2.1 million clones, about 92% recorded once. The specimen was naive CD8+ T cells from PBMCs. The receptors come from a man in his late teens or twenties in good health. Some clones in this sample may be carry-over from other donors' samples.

CDR3: CASSFPHLGRGSYNEQFF. CDR3 DNA sequence: TGTGCCAGCAGTTTCCCTCACCTAGGGAGAGGATCGTACAATGAGCAGTTCTTC. The chain carries TRBV28 and TRBJ2-1, with D maybe TRBD2 (5 bases). Germline CDR1 reads MDHEN; CDR2 reads SYDVKM. V was cut by 3 bases and J by 4 bases, with 22 bases left in between. The CDR3 loop spans 18 amino acids.

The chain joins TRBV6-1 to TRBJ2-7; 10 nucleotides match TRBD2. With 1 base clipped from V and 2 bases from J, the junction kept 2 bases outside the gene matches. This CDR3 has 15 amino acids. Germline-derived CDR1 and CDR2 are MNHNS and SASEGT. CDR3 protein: CASSEVSGRAYEQYF. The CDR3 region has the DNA TGTGCCAGCAGTGAAGTCAGCGGGAGGGCCTACGAGCAGTACTTC.

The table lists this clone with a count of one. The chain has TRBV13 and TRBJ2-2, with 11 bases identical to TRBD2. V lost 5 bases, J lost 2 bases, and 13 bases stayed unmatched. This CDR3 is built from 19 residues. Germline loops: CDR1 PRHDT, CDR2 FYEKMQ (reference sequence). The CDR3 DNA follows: TGTGCCAGCAGCCCGCTTGGGGACGGGACTAGCGGCAACACCGGGGAGCTGTTTTTT. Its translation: CASSPLGDGTSGNTGELFF.

CDR3 amino acids: CASMGQGGEQYF. The CDR3 DNA follows: TGCGCCAGCATGGGACAGGGCGGCGAGCAGTACTTC. The chain uses TRBV5-1 and TRBJ2-7, with 9 nucleotides matching TRBD1. This CDR3 spans 12 amino acids. Germline CDR1 and CDR2: SGHRS and YFSETQ. Germline trimming cut 6 bases from V and 6 bases from J; bases unmatched to any gene: 4.

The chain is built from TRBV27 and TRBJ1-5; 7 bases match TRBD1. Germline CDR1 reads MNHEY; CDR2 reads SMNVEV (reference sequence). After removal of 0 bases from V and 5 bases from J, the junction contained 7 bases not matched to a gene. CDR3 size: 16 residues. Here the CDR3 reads CASSLSWRQGDQPQHF. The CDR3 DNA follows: TGTGCCAGCAGTTTATCCTGGCGACAGGGCGATCAGCCCCAGCATTTT.

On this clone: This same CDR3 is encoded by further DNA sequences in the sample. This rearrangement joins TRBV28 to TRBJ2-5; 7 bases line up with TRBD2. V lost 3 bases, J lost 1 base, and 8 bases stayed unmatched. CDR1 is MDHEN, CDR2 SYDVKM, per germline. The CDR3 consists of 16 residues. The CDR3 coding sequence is TGTGCCAGCAGTTTTCGGGCTAGCGGAAGCCAAGAGACCCAGTACTTC. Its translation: CASSFRASGSQETQYF.

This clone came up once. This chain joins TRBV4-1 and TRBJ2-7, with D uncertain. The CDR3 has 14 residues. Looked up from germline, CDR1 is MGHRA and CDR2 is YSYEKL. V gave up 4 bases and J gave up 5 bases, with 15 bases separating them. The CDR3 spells CASSPKGSANEQYF. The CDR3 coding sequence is TGCGCCAGCAGCCCAAAGGGTTCTGCAAACGAGCAGTACTTC.

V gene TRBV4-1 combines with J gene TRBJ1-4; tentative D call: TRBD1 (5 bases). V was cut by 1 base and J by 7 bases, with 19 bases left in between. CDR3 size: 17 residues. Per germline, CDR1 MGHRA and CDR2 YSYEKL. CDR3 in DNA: TGCGCCAGCAGCCAAGGCCTTAGTGCCGGGCAGGGTGAAAAACTGTTTTTT. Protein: CASSQGLSAGQGEKLFF.

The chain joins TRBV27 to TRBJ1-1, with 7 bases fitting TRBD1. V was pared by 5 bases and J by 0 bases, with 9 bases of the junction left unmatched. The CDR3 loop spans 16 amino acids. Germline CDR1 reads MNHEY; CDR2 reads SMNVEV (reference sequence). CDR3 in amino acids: CASSPDRARVNTEAFF. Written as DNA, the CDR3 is TGTGCCAGCAGTCCTGACAGGGCGCGGGTGAACACTGAAGCTTTCTTT.

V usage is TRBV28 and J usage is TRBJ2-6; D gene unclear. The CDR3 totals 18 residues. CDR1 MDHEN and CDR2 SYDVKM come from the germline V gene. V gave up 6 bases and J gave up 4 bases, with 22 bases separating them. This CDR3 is CASRGPTMKEGGANVLTF. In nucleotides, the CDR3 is TGTGCCAGCAGGGGTCCGACGATGAAGGAAGGAGGGGCCAACGTCCTGACTTTC.

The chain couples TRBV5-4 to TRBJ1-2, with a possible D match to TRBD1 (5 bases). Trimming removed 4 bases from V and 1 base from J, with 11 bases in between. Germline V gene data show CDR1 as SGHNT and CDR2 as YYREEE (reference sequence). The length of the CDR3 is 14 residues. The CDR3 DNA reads TGTGCCAGCAGCCAGGGACGGCTTAACTATGGCTACACCTTC. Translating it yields CASSQGRLNYGYTF.

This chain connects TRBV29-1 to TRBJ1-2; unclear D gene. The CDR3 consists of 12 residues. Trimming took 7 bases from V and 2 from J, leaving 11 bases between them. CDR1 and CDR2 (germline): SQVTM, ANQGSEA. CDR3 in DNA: TGCAGCGCCCGGTGGGCAAACTATGGCTACACCTTC. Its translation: CSARWANYGYTF.

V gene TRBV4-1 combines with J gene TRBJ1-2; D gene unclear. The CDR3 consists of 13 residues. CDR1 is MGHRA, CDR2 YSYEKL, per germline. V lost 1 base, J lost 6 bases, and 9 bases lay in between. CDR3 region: CASSQVTGDGYTF. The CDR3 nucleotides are TGCGCCAGCAGCCAAGTAACTGGGGATGGCTACACCTTC.

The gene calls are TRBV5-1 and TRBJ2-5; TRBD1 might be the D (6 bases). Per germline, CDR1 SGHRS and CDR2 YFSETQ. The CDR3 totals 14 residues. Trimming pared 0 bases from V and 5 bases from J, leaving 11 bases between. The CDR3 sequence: CASSLGGHPETQYF. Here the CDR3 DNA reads TGCGCCAGCAGCTTGGGGGGACATCCCGAGACCCAGTACTTC.

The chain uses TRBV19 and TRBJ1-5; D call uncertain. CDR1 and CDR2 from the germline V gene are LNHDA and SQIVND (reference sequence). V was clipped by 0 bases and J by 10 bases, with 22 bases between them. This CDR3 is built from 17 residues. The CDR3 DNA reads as TGTGCCAGTAGTATAGATTCGTGGCAGACTCGAAATAATCCCCAGCATTTT. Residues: CASSIDSWQTRNNPQHF.

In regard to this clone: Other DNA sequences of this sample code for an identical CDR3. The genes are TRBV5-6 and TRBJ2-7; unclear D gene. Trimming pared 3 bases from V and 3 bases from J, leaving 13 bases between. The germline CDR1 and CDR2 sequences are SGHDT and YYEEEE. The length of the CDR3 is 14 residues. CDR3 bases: TGTGCCAGCAGCTCCTGGACGGACGACTACGAGCAGTACTTC. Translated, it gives CASSSWTDDYEQYF.

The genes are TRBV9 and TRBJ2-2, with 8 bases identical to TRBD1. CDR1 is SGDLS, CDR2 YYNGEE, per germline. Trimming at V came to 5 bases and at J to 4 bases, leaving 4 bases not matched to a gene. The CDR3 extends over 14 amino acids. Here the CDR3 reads CASSETGATGELFF. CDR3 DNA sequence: TGTGCCAGCAGTGAGACAGGGGCCACCGGGGAGCTGTTTTTT.

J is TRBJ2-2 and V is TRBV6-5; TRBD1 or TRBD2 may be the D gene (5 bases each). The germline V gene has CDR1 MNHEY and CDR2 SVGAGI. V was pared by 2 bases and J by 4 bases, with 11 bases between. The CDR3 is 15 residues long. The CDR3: CASSYAGAGTGELFF. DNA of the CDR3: TGTGCCAGCAGTTACGCCGGGGCGGGCACCGGGGAGCTGTTTTTT.

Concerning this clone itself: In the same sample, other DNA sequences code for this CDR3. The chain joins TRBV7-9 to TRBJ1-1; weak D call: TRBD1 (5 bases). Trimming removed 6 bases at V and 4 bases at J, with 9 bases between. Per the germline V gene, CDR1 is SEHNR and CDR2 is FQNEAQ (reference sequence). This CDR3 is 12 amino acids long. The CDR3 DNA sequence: TGTGCCAGCAGTGTGGGGGGCACTGAAGCTTTCTTT. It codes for CASSVGGTEAFF.

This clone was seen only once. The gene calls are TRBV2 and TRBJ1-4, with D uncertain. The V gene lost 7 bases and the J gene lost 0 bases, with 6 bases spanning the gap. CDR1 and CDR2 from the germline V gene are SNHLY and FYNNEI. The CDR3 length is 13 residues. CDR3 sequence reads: CASKTATNEKLFF. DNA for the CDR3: TGTGCCAGCAAAACGGCAACTAATGAAAAACTGTTTTTT.

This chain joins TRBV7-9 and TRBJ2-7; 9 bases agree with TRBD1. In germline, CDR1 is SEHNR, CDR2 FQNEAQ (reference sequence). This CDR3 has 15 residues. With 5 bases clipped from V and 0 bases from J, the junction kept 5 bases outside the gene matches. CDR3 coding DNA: TGTGCCAGCAGCCGCGGACAGGGGCACTCCTACGAGCAGTACTTC. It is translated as CASSRGQGHSYEQYF.

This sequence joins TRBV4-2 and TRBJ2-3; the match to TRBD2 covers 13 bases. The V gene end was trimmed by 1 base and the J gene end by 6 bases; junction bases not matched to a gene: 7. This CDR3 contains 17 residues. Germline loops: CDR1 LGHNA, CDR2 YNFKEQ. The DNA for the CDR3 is TGTGCCAGCAGCCAAGTAAGCGGACTAGCGGGAGCGGATACGCAGTATTTT. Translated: CASSQVSGLAGADTQYF.

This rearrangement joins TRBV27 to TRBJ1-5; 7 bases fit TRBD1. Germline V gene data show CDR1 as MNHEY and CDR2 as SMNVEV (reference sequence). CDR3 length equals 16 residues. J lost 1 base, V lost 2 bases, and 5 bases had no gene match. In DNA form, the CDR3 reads TGTGCCAGCAGTTTAGAAGGGGGCCGGAGCAATCAGCCCCAGCATTTT. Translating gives CASSLEGGRSNQPQHF.

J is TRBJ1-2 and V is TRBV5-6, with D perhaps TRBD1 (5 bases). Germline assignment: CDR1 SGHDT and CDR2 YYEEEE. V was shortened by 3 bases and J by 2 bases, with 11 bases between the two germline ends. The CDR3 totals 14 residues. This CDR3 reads CASSWGDGNYGYTF. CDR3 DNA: TGTGCCAGCAGCTGGGGGGACGGGAACTATGGCTACACCTTC.

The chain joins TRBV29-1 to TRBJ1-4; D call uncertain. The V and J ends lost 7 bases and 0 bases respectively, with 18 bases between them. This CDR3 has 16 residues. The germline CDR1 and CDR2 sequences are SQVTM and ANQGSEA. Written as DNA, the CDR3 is TGCAGCGCCAGAGGGCCAGAACTTGCAACTAATGAAAAACTGTTTTTT. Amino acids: CSARGPELATNEKLFF.